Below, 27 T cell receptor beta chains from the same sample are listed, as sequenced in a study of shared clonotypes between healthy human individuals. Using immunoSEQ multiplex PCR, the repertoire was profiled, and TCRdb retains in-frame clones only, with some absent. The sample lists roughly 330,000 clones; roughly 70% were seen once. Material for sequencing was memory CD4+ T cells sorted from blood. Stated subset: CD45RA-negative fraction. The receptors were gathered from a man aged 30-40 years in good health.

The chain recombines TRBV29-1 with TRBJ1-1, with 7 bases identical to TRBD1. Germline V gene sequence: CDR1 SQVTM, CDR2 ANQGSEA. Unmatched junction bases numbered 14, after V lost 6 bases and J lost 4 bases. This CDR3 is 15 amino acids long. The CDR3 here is CSVPLDRRLRTEAFF. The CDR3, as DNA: TGCAGCGTGCCCTTGGACAGGCGCCTTCGCACTGAAGCTTTCTTT.

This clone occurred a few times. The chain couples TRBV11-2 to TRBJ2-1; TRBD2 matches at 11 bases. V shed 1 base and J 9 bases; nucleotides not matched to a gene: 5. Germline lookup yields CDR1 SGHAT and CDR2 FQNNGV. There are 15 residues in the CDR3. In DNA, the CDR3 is TGTGCCAGCAGCTTAGGGACTAGCGGGTATGGTGAGCAGTTCTTC. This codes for CASSLGTSGYGEQFF.

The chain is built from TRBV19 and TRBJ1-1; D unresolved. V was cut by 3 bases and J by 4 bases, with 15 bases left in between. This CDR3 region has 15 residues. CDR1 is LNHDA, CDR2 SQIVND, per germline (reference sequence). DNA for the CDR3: TGTGCCAGTAGTATGTTGGCAGGCATGGGCACTGAAGCTTTCTTT. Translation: CASSMLAGMGTEAFF. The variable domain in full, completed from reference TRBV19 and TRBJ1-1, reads DGGITQSPKYLFRKEGQNVTLSCEQNLNHDAMYWYRQDPGQGLRLIYYSQIVNDFQKGDIAEGYSVSREKKESFPLTVTSAQKNPTAFYLCASSMLAGMGTEAFFGQGTRLTVV.

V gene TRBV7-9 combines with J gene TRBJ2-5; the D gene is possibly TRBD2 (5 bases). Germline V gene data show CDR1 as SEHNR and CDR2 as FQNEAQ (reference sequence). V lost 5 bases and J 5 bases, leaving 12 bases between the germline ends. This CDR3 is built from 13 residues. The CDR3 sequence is CASSRGAGETQYF. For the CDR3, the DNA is TGTGCCAGCAGCCGGGGAGCCGGGGAGACCCAGTACTTC.

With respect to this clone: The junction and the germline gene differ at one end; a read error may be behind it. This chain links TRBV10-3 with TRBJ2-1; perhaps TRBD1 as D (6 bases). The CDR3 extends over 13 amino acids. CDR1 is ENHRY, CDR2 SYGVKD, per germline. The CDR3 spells CASSYDRHNEQFF. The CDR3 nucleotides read TGTGCCAGCAGTTACGACAGGCACAATGAGCAGTTCTTC.

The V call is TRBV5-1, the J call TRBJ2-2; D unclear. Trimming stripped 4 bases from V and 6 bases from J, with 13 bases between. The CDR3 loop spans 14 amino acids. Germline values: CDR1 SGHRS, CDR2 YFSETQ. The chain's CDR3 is CASSLDGAAGELFF. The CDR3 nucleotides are TGCGCCAGCAGCCTGGACGGTGCAGCCGGGGAGCTGTTTTTT. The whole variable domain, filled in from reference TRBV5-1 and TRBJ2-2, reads KAGVTQTPRYLIKTRGQQVTLSCSPISGHRSVSWYQQTPGQGLQFLFEYFSETQRNKGNFPGRFSGRQFSNSRSEMNVSTLELGDSALYLCASSLDGAAGELFFGEGSRLTVL.

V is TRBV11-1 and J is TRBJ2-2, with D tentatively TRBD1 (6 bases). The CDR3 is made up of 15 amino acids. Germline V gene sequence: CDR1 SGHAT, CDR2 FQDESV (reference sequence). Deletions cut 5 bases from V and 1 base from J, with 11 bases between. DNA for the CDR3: TGTGCCAGCAGCCCTCGACAGGTGAACACCGGGGAGCTGTTTTTT. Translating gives CASSPRQVNTGELFF.

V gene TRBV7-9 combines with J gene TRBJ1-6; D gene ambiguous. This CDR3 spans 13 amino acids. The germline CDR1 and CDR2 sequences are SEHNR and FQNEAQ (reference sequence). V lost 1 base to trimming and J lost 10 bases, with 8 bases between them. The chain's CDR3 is CASSLDYQSPLHF. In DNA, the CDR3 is TGTGCCAGCAGCTTAGACTACCAATCACCCCTCCACTTT.

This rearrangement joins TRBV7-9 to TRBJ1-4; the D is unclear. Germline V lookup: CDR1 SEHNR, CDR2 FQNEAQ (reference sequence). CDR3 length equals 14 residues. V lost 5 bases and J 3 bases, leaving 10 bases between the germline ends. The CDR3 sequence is CASSLLGANEKLFF. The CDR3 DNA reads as TGTGCCAGCAGCCTGCTGGGTGCTAATGAAAAACTGTTTTTT.

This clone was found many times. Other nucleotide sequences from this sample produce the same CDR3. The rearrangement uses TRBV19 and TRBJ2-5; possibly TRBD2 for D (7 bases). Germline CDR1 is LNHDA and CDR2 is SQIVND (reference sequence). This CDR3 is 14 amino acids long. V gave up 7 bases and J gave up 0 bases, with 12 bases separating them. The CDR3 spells CASNEGGYQETQYF. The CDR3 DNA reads TGTGCCAGTAATGAGGGGGGGTACCAAGAGACCCAGTACTTC.

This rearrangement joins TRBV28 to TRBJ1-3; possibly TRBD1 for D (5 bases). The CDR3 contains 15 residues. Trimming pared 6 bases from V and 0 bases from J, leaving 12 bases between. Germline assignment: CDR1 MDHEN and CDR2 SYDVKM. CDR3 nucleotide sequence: TGTGCCAGCAGAAGGGACGGAGCCTCTGGAAACACCATATATTTT. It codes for CASRRDGASGNTIYF.

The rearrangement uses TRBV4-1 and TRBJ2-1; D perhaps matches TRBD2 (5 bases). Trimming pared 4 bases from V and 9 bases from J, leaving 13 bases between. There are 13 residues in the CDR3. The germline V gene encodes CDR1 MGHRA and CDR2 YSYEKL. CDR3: CASSPGLMGEQFF. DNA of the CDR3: TGCGCCAGCAGCCCTGGACTCATGGGTGAGCAGTTCTTC.

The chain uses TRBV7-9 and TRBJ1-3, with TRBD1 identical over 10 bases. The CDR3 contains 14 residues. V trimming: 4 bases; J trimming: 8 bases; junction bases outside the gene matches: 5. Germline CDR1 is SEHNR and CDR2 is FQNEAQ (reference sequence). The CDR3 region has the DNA TGTGCCAGCAGCTCGCCGGGACAGGGGTACACCATATATTTT. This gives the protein CASSSPGQGYTIYF.

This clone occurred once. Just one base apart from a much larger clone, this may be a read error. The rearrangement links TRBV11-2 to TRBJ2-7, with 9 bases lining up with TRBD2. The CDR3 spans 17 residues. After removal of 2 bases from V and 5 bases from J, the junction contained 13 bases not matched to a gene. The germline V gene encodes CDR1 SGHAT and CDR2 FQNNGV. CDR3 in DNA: TGTGCCAGCAGCTTATTGGGCGGGAGGGGCGAGGGGCACGAGCAGTACTTC. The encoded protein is CASSLLGGRGEGHEQYF.

For the CDR3, the DNA is TGTGCCAGCAGCCTCAGGGGTGGCGGGGAGCTGTTTTTT. It translates to CASSLRGGGELFF. This sequence joins TRBV5-4 and TRBJ2-2; D possibly corresponds to TRBD1 (6 bases). The V end was cut by 4 bases, the J end by 7 bases, with 11 bases between. The CDR3 consists of 13 residues. CDR1 is SGHNT and CDR2 is YYREEE in the germline V gene (reference sequence).

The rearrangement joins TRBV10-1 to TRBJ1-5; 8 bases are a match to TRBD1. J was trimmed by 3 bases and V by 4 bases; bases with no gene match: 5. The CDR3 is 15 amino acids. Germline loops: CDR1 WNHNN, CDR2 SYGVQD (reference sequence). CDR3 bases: TGCGCCAGCAGTGGCAGACAGGGGAACAATCAGCCCCAGCATTTT. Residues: CASSGRQGNNQPQHF.

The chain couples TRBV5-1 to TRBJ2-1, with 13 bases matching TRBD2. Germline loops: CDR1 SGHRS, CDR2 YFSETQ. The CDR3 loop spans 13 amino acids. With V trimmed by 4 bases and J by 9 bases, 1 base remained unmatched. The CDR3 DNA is TGCGCCAGCAGCAGACTAGCGGGAGGTGAGCAGTTCTTC. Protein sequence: CASSRLAGGEQFF.

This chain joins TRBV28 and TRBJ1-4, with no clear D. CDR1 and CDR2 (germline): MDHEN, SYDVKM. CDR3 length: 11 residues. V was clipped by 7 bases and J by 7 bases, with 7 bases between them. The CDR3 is CASTNREKLFF. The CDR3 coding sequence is TGTGCCAGCACCAATCGTGAAAAACTGTTTTTT.

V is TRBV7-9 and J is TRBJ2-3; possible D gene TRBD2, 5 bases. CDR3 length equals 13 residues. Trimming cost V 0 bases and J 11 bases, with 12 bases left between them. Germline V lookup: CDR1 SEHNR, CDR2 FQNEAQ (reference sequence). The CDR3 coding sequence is TGTGCCAGCAGCTTAGCCATCAGTGAGGGGCAGTATTTT. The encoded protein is CASSLAISEGQYF.

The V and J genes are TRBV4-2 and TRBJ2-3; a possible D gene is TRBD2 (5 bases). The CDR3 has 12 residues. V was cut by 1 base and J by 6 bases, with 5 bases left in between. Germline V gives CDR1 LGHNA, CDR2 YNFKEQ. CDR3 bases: TGTGCCAGCAGCCAAGCGGGGGATACGCAGTATTTT. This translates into CASSQAGDTQYF.

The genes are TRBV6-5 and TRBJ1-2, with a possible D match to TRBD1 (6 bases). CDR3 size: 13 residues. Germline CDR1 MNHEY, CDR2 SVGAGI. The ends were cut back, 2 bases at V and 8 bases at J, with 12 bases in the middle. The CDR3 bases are TGTGCCAGCAGTTACCGCAGGGGTGGAGGCTACACCTTC. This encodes CASSYRRGGGYTF.

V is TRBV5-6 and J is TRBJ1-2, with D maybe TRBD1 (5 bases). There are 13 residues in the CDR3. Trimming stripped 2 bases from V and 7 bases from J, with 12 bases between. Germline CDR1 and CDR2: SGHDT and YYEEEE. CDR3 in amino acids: CASSFRDLPGYTF. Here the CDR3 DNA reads TGTGCCAGCAGCTTTCGGGACTTACCTGGCTACACCTTC.

This chain's CDR3 is CASSLPGGSSYNEQFF. In DNA form, the CDR3 reads TGTGCCAGTAGTCTCCCAGGGGGAAGCTCCTACAATGAGCAGTTCTTC. V is TRBV19 and J is TRBJ2-1; 7 bases align to TRBD1. Trimming removed 5 bases from V and 0 bases from J; junction bases left unmatched: 7. Germline CDR1 is LNHDA and CDR2 is SQIVND (reference sequence). This CDR3 is 16 amino acids long.

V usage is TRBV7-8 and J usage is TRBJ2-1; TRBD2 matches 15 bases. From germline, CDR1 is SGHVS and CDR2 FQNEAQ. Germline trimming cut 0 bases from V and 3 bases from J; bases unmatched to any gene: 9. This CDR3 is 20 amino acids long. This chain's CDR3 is CASSLARTSGRAPHYNEQFF. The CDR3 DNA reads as TGTGCCAGCAGCTTAGCCCGGACTAGCGGGAGGGCCCCACACTACAATGAGCAGTTCTTC.

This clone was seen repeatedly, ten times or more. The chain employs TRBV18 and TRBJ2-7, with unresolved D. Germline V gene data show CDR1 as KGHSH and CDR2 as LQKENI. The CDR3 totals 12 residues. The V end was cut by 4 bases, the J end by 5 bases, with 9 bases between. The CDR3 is CASSLGQHEQYF. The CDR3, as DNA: TGTGCCAGCTCACTCGGCCAGCACGAGCAGTACTTC. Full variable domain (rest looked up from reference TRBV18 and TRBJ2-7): NAGVMQNPRHLVRRRGQEARLRCSPMKGHSHVYWYRQLPEEGLKFMVYLQKENIIDESGMPKERFSAEFPKEGPSILRIQQVVRGDSAAYFCASSLGQHEQYFGPGTRLTVT.

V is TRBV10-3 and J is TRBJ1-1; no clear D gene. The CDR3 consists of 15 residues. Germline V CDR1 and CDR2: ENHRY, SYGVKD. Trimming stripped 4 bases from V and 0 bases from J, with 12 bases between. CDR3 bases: TGTGCCATCAGTGGGTCACAACCAATGAACACTGAAGCTTTCTTT. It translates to CAISGSQPMNTEAFF.

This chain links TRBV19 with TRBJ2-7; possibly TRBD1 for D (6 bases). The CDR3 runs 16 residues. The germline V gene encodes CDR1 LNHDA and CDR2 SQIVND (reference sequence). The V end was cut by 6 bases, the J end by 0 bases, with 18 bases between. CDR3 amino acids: CASSTGGRGRSYEQYF. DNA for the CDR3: TGTGCCAGTAGCACAGGAGGCAGGGGACGCTCCTACGAGCAGTACTTC.